Sequencing of this T cell receptor beta chain was carried out in a study of shared clonotypes between healthy human individuals. Donors comprised only Caucasian adults living in Nashville, Tennessee. Germline assignment: CDR1 SGHTA and CDR2 FQGNSA. This CDR3 is 16 amino acids long. Trimming pared 4 bases from V and 3 bases from J, leaving 17 bases between. Sequenced by immunoSEQ multiplex PCR; TCRdb stores in-frame clones only, minus some. The sample lists fewer than 1.4 million clones; around 78% were seen once. The sequenced sample was memory CD4+ T cells from PBMCs. The sample's subset: CD45RA-negative fraction. The chain carries TRBV7-2 and TRBJ2-3; D tentatively reads TRBD1 or TRBD2 (5 bases each). This receptor was identified in a man between 18 and 35 years old in good health. Some clones in this sample may be carry-over from other donors' samples. CDR3 in amino acids: CASSSQRGLGTDTQYF. The CDR3 bases are TGTGCCAGCAGCTCTCAGAGGGGCCTGGGGACAGATACGCAGTATTTT.